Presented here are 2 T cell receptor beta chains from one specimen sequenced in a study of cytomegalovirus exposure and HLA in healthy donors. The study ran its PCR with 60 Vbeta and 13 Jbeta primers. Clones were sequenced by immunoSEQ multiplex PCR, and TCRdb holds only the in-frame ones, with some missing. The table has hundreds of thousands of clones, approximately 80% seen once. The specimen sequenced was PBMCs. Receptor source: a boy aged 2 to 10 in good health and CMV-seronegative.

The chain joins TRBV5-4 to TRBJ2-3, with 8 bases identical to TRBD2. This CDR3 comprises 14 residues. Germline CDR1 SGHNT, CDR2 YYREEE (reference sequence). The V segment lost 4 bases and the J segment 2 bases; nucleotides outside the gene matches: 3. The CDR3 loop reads CASSRAGVTDTQYF. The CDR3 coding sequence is TGTGCCAGCAGCAGAGCGGGAGTCACAGATACGCAGTATTTT.

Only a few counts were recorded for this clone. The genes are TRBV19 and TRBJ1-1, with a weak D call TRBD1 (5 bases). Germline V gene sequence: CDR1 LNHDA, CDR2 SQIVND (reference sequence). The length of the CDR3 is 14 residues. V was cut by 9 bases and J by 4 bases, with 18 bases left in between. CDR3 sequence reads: CASTRGGVSTEAFF. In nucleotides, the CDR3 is TGTGCCAGCACTAGGGGAGGGGTCAGCACTGAAGCTTTCTTT. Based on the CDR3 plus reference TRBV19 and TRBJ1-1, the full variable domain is DGGITQSPKYLFRKEGQNVTLSCEQNLNHDAMYWYRQDPGQGLRLIYYSQIVNDFQKGDIAEGYSVSREKKESFPLTVTSAQKNPTAFYLCASTRGGVSTEAFFGQGTRLTVV.